This paragraph reports one TCR beta chain. The antigen remains unidentified. J gave up 7 bases and V 5 bases, and 12 bases lay outside the gene matches. The CDR3 spans 16 residues. In germline, CDR1 is MNHEY, CDR2 SMNVEV (reference sequence). This specimen comes from a study of cytomegalovirus exposure and HLA in healthy donors. Study information: Approximately 200 million T cells yielded under 130 million unique TCR beta sequences in earlier analysis.

Researchers ran the PCR with 60 Vbeta and 13 Jbeta primers. Clones were read by immunoSEQ multiplex PCR, and TCRdb kept only the in-frame ones, dropping some. The repertoire holds 150,000 to 200,000 clones, with 73% as singletons. Notes on the study in general: V- and J-gene trimming of TCR beta was linked (in a later analysis) to a missense DCLRE1C variant. In a later analysis, specific HLA alleles were associated with over 15,000 TCR beta sequences at a 0.05 false discovery rate.

The clonotype was recovered from a woman in her thirties in good health and CMV-seronegative. The gene calls are TRBV27 and TRBJ2-7; TRBD2 matches 12 bases. Sequences were obtained from PBMCs. In DNA form, the CDR3 reads TGTGCCAGCAGTAGCCGACTAGCGGGAGTCCCGGGAGAGCAGTACTTC. This translates into CASSSRLAGVPGEQYF.